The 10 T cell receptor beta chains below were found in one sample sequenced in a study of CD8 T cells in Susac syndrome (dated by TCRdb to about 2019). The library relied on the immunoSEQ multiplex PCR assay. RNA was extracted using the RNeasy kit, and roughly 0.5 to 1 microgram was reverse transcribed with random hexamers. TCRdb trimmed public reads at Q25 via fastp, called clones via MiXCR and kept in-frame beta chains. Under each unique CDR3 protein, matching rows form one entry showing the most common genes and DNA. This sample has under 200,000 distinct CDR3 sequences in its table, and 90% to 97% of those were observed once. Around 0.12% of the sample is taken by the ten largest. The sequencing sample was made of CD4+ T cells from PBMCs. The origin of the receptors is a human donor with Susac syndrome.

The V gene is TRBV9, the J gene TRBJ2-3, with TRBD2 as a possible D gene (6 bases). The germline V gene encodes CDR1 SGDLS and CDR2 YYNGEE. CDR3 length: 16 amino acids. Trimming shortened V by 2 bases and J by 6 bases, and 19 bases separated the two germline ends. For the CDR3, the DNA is TGTGCCAGCAGCGTGTCGGGGGACGGCTCACGGGATACGCAGTATTTT. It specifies CASSVSGDGSRDTQYF.

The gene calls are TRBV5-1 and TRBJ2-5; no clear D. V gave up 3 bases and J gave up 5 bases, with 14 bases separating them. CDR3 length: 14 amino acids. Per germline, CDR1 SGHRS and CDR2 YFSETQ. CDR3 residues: CASSSDDGWETQYF. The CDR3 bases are TGCGCCAGCAGCTCGGACGATGGATGGGAGACCCAGTACTTC. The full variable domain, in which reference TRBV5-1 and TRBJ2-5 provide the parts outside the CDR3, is KAGVTQTPRYLIKTRGQQVTLSCSPISGHRSVSWYQQTPGQGLQFLFEYFSETQRNKGNFPGRFSGRQFSNSRSEMNVSTLELGDSALYLCASSSDDGWETQYFGPGTRLLVL.

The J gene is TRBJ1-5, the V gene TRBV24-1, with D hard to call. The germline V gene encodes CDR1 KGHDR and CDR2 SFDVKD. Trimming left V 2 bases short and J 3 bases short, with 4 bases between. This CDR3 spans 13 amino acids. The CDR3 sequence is CATSDSPNQPQHF. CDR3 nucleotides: TGTGCCACCAGTGATTCCCCCAATCAGCCCCAGCATTTT.

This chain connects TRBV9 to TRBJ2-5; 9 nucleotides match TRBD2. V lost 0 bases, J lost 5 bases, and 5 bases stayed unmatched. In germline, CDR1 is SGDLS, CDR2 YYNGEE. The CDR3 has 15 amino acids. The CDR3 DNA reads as TGTGCCAGCAGCGTAGGCGGGAGGGCCGAGGAGACCCAGTACTTC. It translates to CASSVGGRAEETQYF. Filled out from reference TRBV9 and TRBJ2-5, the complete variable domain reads DSGVTQTPKHLITATGQRVTLRCSPRSGDLSVYWYQQSLDQGLQFLIQYYNGEERAKGNILERFSAQQFPDLHSELNLSSLELGDSALYFCASSVGGRAEETQYFGPGTRLLVL.

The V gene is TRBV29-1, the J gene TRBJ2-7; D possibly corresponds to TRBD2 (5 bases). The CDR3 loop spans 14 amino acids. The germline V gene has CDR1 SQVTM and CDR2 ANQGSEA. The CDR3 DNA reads TGCAGTCACATACTCCTACGGGGAATGTACGAGCAGTACTTC. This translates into CSHILLRGMYEQYF.

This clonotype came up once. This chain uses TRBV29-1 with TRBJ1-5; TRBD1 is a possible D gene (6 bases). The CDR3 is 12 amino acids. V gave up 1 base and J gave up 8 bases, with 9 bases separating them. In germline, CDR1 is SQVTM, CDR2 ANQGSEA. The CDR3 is CSVEVRGEPQHF. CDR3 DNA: TGCAGCGTTGAAGTCAGGGGTGAGCCCCAGCATTTT.

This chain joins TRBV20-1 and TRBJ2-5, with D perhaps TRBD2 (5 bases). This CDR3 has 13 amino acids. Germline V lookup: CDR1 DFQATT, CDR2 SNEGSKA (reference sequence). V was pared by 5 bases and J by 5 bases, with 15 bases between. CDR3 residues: CSAEGLQAETQYF. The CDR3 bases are TGCAGTGCTGAGGGCCTCCAGGCGGAGACCCAGTACTTC.

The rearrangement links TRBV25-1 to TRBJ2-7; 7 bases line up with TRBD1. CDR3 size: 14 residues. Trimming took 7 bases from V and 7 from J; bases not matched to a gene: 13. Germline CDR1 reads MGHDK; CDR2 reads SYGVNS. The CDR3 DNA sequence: TGTGCCAGCATTGAGGGGACAGCCTCTACGGAGCAGTACTTC. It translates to CASIEGTASTEQYF.

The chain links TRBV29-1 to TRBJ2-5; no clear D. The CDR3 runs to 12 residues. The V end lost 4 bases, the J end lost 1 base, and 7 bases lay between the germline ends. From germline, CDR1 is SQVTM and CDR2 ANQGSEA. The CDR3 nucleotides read TGCAGCGTTGCACTCATCCAAGAGACCCAGTACTTC. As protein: CSVALIQETQYF.

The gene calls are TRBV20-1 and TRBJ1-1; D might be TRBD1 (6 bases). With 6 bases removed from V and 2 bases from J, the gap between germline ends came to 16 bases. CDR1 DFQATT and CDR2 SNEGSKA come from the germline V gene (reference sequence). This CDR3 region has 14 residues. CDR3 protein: CSARRGDSNTEAFF. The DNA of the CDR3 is TGCAGTGCCCGCAGGGGCGACAGTAACACTGAAGCTTTCTTT.